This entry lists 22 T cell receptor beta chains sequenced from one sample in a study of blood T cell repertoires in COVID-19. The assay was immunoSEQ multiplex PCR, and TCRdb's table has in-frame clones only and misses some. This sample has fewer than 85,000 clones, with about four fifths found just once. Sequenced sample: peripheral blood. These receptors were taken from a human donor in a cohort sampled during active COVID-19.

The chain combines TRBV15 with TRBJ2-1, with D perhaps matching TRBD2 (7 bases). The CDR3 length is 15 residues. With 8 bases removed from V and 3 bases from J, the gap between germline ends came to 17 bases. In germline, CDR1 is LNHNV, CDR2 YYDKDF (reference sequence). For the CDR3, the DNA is TGTGCCACCTCGCGGCGGGGGCCACTCTACAATGAGCAGTTCTTC. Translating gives CATSRRGPLYNEQFF.

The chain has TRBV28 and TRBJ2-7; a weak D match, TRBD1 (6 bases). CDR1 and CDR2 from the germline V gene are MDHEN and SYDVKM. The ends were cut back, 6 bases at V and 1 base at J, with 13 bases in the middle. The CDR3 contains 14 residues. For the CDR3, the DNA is TGTGCCAGCAGGTGGACAGTATCATCCTACGAGCAGTACTTC. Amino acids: CASRWTVSSYEQYF.

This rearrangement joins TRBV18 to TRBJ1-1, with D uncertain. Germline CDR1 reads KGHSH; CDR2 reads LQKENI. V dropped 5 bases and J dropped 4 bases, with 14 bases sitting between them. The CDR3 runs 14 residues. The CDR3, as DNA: TGTGCCAGCTCAGCCGGCCCCGGGAGCACTGAAGCTTTCTTT. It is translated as CASSAGPGSTEAFF.

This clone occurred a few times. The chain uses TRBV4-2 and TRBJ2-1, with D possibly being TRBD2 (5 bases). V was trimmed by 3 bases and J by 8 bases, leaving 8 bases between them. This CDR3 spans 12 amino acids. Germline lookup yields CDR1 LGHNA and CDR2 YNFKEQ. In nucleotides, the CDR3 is TGTGCCAGCAGCCAGGGAGAGGATGAGCAGTTCTTC. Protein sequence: CASSQGEDEQFF.

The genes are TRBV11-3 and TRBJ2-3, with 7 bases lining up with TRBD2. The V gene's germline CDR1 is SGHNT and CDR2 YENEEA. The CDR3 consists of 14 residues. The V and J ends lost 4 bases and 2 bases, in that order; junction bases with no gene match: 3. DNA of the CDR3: TGTGCCAGCAGCTCCGGGGGGTTCACAGATACGCAGTATTTT. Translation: CASSSGGFTDTQYF.

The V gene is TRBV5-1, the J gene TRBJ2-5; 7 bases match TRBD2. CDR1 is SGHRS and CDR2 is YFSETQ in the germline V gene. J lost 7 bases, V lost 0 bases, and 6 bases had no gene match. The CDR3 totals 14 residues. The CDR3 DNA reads TGCGCCAGCAGCTTGGATCCGGGCGGGGGGACCCAGTACTTC. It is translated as CASSLDPGGGTQYF.

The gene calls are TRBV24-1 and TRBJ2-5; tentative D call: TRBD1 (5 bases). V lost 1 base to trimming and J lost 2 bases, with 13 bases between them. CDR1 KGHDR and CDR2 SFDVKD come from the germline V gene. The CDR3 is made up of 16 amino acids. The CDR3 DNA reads TGTGCCACCAGTGATTTTGGCAGGGCAAGTCAAGAGACCCAGTACTTC. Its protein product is CATSDFGRASQETQYF.

The CDR3 here is CASSETPGQGSEAFF. The CDR3 coding sequence is TGTGCCAGCAGTGAAACTCCGGGACAGGGCTCTGAAGCTTTCTTT. The chain recombines TRBV2 with TRBJ1-1; the match to TRBD1 covers 9 bases. This CDR3 is 15 amino acids long. Germline CDR1 SNHLY, CDR2 FYNNEI. V lost 2 bases and J lost 6; bases outside the gene matches: 7.

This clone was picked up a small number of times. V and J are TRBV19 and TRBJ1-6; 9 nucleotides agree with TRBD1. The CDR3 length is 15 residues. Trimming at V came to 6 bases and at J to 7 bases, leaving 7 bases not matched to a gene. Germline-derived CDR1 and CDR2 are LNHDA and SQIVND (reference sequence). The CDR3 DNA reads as TGTGCCAGTAGAGCGGGACAGGGCCAAAATTCACCCCTCCACTTT. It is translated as CASRAGQGQNSPLHF.

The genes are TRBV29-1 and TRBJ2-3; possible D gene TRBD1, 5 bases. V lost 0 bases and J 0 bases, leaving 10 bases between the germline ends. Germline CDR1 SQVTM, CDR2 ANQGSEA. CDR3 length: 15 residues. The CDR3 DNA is TGCAGCGTTGAAGACAGGGAAGGAAGCACAGATACGCAGTATTTT. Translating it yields CSVEDREGSTDTQYF.

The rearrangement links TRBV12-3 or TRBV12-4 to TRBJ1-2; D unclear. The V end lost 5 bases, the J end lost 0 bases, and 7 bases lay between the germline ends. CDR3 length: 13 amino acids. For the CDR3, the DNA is TGTGCCAGCAGTACTGCCGCTAACTATGGCTACACCTTC. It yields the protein CASSTAANYGYTF.

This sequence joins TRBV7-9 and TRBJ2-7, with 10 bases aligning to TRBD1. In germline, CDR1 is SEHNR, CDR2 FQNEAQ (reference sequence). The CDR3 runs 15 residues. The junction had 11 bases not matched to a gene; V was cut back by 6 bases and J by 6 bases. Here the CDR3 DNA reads TGTGCCAGCAGGTTATCCGGGACAGGGGATGGCGAGCAGTACTTC. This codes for CASRLSGTGDGEQYF.

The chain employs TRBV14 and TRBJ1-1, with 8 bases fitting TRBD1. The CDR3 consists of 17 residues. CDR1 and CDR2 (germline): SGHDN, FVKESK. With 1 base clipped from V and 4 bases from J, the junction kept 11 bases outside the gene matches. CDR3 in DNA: TGTGCCAGCAGCCAAGTGGGACAGGTGAAGCGAGGCACTGAAGCTTTCTTT. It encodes CASSQVGQVKRGTEAFF.

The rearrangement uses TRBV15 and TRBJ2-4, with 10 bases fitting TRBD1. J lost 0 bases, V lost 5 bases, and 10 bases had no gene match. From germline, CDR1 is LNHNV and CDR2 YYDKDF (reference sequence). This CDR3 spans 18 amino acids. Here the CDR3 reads CATSPGTGAALAKNIQYF. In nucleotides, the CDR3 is TGTGCCACCAGCCCTGGGACAGGGGCAGCCCTAGCCAAAAACATTCAGTACTTC.

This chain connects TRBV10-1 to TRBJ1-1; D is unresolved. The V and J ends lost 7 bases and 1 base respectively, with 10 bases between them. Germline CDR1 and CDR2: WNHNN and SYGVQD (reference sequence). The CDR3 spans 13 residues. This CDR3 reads CASKGDWNTEAFF. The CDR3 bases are TGCGCCAGCAAAGGAGACTGGAACACTGAAGCTTTCTTT.

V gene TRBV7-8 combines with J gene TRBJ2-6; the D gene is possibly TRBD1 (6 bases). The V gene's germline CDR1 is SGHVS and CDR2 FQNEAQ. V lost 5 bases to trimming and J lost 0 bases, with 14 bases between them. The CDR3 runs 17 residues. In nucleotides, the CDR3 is TGTGCCAGCAGCCCCCAGGGGTTCCCCTCTGGGGCCAACGTCCTGACTTTC. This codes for CASSPQGFPSGANVLTF.

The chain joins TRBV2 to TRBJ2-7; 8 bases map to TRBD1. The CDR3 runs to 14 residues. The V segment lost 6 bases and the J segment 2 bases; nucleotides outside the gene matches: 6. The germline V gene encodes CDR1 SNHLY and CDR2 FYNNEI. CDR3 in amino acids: CASSTQQGAYEQYF. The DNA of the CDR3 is TGTGCCAGCAGCACCCAACAGGGGGCCTACGAGCAGTACTTC. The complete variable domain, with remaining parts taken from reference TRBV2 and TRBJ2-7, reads EPEVTQTPSHQVTQMGQEVILRCVPISNHLYFYWYRQILGQKVEFLVSFYNNEISEKSEIFDDQFSVERPDGSNFTLKIRSTKLEDSAMYFCASSTQQGAYEQYFGPGTRLTVT.

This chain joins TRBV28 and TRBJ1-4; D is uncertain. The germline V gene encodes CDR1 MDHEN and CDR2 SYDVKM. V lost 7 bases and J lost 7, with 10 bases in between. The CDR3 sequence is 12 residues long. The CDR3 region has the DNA TGTGCCAGCAATGCCGGGGTTGAAAAACTGTTTTTT. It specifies CASNAGVEKLFF.

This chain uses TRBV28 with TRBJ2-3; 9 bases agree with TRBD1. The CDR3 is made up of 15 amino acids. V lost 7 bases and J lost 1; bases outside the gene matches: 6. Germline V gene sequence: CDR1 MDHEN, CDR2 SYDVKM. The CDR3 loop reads CASTKGTGRTDTQYF. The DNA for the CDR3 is TGTGCCAGCACCAAGGGGACAGGGCGCACAGATACGCAGTATTTT.

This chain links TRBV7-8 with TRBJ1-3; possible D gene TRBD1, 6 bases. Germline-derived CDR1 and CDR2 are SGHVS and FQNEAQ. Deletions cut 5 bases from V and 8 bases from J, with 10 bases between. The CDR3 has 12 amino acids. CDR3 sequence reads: CASSPDRYTIYF. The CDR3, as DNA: TGTGCCAGCAGCCCGGACAGATACACCATATATTTT.

The CDR3 nucleotides are TGTGCCAGCCGCGGACAGCATTGGGAGACCCAGTACTTC. It codes for CASRGQHWETQYF. V usage is TRBV14 and J usage is TRBJ2-5, with a tentative D call TRBD1 (6 bases). The V and J ends lost 8 bases and 5 bases respectively, with 15 bases between them. Germline V gene sequence: CDR1 SGHDN, CDR2 FVKESK. The CDR3 runs 13 residues.

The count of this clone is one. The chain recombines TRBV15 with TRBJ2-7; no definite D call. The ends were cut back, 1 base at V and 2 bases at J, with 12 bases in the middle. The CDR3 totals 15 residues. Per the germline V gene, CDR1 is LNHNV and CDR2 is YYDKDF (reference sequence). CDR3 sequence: CATSRVPSPTYEQYF. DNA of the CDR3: TGTGCCACCAGCAGAGTACCTAGTCCCACCTACGAGCAGTACTTC. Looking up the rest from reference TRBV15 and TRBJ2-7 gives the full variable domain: DAMVIQNPRYQVTQFGKPVTLSCSQTLNHNVMYWYQQKSSQAPKLLFHYYDKDFNNEADTPDNFQSRRPNTSFCFLDIRSPGLGDTAMYLCATSRVPSPTYEQYFGPGTRLTVT.